This passage covers 26 T cell receptor beta chains from one sample sequenced in a study of vaccination effects on CD4 cells after COVID-19 (dated by TCRdb to the early 2020s). Their cognate antigens are unknown. The library relied on the immunoSEQ multiplex PCR assay. TCRdb stores this immuneACCESS table with in-frame sequences only. Part of the clones is absent; in the studies checked, under half of the shortfall reflects unresolved V genes, and no reason is known for the rest. In all, the sample holds some 50,000 clones, and roughly four fifths of those were seen once. Just over 8.5% of the sample is held by the ten biggest clonotypes. After less than eleven days of culture, CD4+ T cells were isolated with the EasySep CD4+ T cell isolation kit. This material consisted of CD4+ T cells from PBMCs cultured without peptide, taken before COVID-19 vaccination. These receptors were taken from a human donor who had a prior SARS-CoV-2 infection.

The gene calls are TRBV4-1 and TRBJ2-7; TRBD1 is a possible D gene (6 bases). This CDR3 region has 15 residues. Germline loops: CDR1 MGHRA, CDR2 YSYEKL. The V end lost 4 bases, the J end lost 5 bases, and 18 bases lay between the germline ends. CDR3 DNA: TGCGCCAGCAGCCTAGGGACACAGGGTTGGGACGAGCAGTACTTC. This translates into CASSLGTQGWDEQYF.

This clone was seen just once. V and J are TRBV4-1 and TRBJ2-5, with 12 positions matching TRBD2. The CDR3 extends over 15 amino acids. Germline lookup yields CDR1 MGHRA and CDR2 YSYEKL. The J segment lost 5 bases and the V segment lost 4 bases, leaving 5 bases of the junction unmatched. Here the CDR3 DNA reads TGCGCCAGCAGCCCAGGGACTAGCGGGTTTGAGACCCAGTACTTC. Translated: CASSPGTSGFETQYF.

The chain couples TRBV5-1 to TRBJ1-1; no firm D call. Per the germline V gene, CDR1 is SGHRS and CDR2 is YFSETQ. The V end lost 0 bases, the J end lost 6 bases, and 12 bases lay between the germline ends. The CDR3 length is 14 residues. CDR3 coding DNA: TGCGCCAGCAGCTTGGATCCGGAGAGCGCTGAAGCTTTCTTT. Residues: CASSLDPESAEAFF.

This clone was recorded only once. The chain is built from TRBV10-3 and TRBJ1-4, with unresolved D. V lost 2 bases to trimming and J lost 8 bases, with 15 bases between them. CDR1 is ENHRY and CDR2 is SYGVKD in the germline V gene. The CDR3 covers 15 residues. The CDR3 DNA reads as TGTGCCATCAGTGAGACACCGGCGCGGGCGGAAAAACTGTTTTTT. Amino acids: CAISETPARAEKLFF.

This clone is classed as medium-sized. The chain carries TRBV10-3 and TRBJ1-2; possibly TRBD1 for D (6 bases). The CDR3 runs 15 residues. Trimming removed 6 bases at V and 5 bases at J, with 19 bases between. From germline, CDR1 is ENHRY and CDR2 SYGVKD. The CDR3 protein is CAIRDGGLGGYGYTF. The CDR3 bases are TGTGCCATCAGGGATGGGGGCCTAGGGGGATATGGCTACACCTTC.

The DNA of the CDR3 is TGTGCCTGGAGCCCCGGGAGAAATGAAAAACTGTTTTTT. This codes for CAWSPGRNEKLFF. The gene calls are TRBV30 and TRBJ1-4, with D unclear. Germline V gene lookup returns CDR1 GTSNPN and CDR2 SVGIG (reference sequence). The CDR3 is 13 amino acids. Trimming shortened V by 3 bases and J by 5 bases, and 10 bases separated the two germline ends.

The chain is built from TRBV12-5 and TRBJ1-5; perhaps TRBD1 as D (5 bases). Per the germline V gene, CDR1 is LGHNT and CDR2 is FRNRAP. The CDR3 consists of 15 residues. V gave up 2 bases and J gave up 9 bases, with 17 bases separating them. Here the CDR3 reads CASGLSTVSLGPQHF. The CDR3 nucleotides read TGTGCTAGTGGTTTGTCGACAGTAAGCCTGGGGCCCCAGCATTTT.

The chain uses TRBV11-2 and TRBJ1-6; 7 nucleotides align to TRBD1. The J segment lost 6 bases and the V segment lost 1 base, leaving 3 bases of the junction unmatched. CDR3 length: 15 residues. The germline gives CDR1 SGHAT, CDR2 FQNNGV. The CDR3 DNA reads TGTGCCAGCAGCTTAGGAGGGGGCAGTAATTCACCCCTCCACTTT. The encoded protein is CASSLGGGSNSPLHF.

This rearrangement joins TRBV7-3 to TRBJ2-1; D might be TRBD1 (5 bases). Germline-derived CDR1 and CDR2 are SGHTA and FQGTGA. The length of the CDR3 is 14 residues. Trimming left V 4 bases short and J 4 bases short, with 11 bases between. CDR3 region: CASSYQDTYNEQFF. CDR3 DNA: TGTGCCAGCAGCTACCAGGACACATACAATGAGCAGTTCTTC. Based on the CDR3 plus reference TRBV7-3 and TRBJ2-1, the full variable domain is GAGVSQTPSNKVTEKGKYVELRCDPISGHTALYWYRQSLGQGPEFLIYFQGTGAADDSGLPNDRFFAVRPEGSVSTLKIQRTERGDSAVYLCASSYQDTYNEQFFGPGTRLTVL.

The gene calls are TRBV6-6 and TRBJ2-7, with 8 bases lining up with TRBD1. This CDR3 has 15 residues. From germline, CDR1 is MNHNY and CDR2 SVGAGI (reference sequence). V trimming: 7 bases; J trimming: 4 bases; junction bases outside the gene matches: 12. CDR3 nucleotide sequence: TGTGCCAGCACCCCAGGGGGCTCCGTGGCTTACGAGCAGTACTTC. Translating it yields CASTPGGSVAYEQYF.

The gene calls are TRBV3-1 (or the pseudogene TRBV3-2) and TRBJ1-4; maybe TRBD1 (5 bases). This CDR3 has 15 amino acids. V dropped 1 base and J dropped 8 bases, with 14 bases sitting between them. The V gene's germline CDR1 is LGHDT and CDR2 YNNKEL (reference sequence). The CDR3 region has the DNA TGTGCCAGCAGCCAAGGCGGCCAGGGCTTCGAAAAACTGTTTTTT. It yields the protein CASSQGGQGFEKLFF.

The chain is built from TRBV18 and TRBJ1-1; unclear D gene. The V gene lost 2 bases and the J gene lost 4 bases, with 5 bases spanning the gap. CDR3 size: 12 residues. Per germline, CDR1 KGHSH and CDR2 LQKENI. In DNA, the CDR3 is TGTGCCAGCTCACCAAGAGTCACTGAAGCTTTCTTT. Encoded protein: CASSPRVTEAFF. The variable domain in full, with the rest retrieved from reference TRBV18 and TRBJ1-1, is NAGVMQNPRHLVRRRGQEARLRCSPMKGHSHVYWYRQLPEEGLKFMVYLQKENIIDESGMPKERFSAEFPKEGPSILRIQQVVRGDSAAYFCASSPRVTEAFFGQGTRLTVV.

This clone is labeled as medium-sized (0.01 to 0.1%). The rearrangement uses TRBV9 and TRBJ2-1; D gene uncertain. CDR1 and CDR2 from the germline V gene are SGDLS and YYNGEE. This CDR3 comprises 15 residues. V was shortened by 0 bases and J by 4 bases, with 11 bases between the two germline ends. The CDR3 protein is CASSVGVGWYNEQFF. CDR3 coding DNA: TGTGCCAGCAGCGTAGGAGTAGGGTGGTACAATGAGCAGTTCTTC.

V usage is TRBV27 and J usage is TRBJ1-2, with D tentatively TRBD1 (5 bases). Per germline, CDR1 MNHEY and CDR2 SMNVEV (reference sequence). Trimming took off 7 bases at V and 6 bases at J, with 33 bases between the two ends. The CDR3 sequence is 19 residues long. The CDR3 spells CASMKHTGFGVMKGHGYTF. CDR3 in DNA: TGTGCCAGCATGAAACATACAGGCTTCGGGGTGATGAAGGGCCATGGCTACACCTTC.

This clone was observed at least ten times. The rearrangement uses TRBV5-1 and TRBJ2-5, with 7 bases matching TRBD2. In germline, CDR1 is SGHRS, CDR2 YFSETQ. The CDR3 length is 13 residues. The V segment lost 0 bases and the J segment 5 bases; nucleotides outside the gene matches: 1. Here the CDR3 reads CASSLEGGETQYF. CDR3 DNA: TGCGCCAGCAGCTTGGAGGGAGGGGAGACCCAGTACTTC.

The rearrangement links TRBV12-3 or TRBV12-4 to TRBJ1-1; no definite D call. The V and J ends lost 5 bases and 0 bases respectively, with 7 bases between them. This CDR3 comprises 13 residues. As DNA, the CDR3 is TGTGCCAGCAGTACCCAGGTGAACACTGAAGCTTTCTTT. Encoded protein: CASSTQVNTEAFF.

As DNA, the CDR3 is TGTGCCTGGAGTGTACCCGGAGGCGGTGGGGCGCGTGGAAACACCATATATTTT. Translated, it gives CAWSVPGGGGARGNTIYF. The chain joins TRBV30 to TRBJ1-3; D is perhaps TRBD1 (5 bases). The germline gives CDR1 GTSNPN, CDR2 SVGIG (reference sequence). The CDR3 extends over 18 amino acids. The V gene lost 0 bases and the J gene lost 3 bases, with 21 bases spanning the gap.

The chain combines TRBV7-9 with TRBJ1-2; 9 bases are a match to TRBD1. Germline trimming cut 4 bases from V and 6 bases from J; bases unmatched to any gene: 9. The CDR3 has 15 amino acids. Germline V gene lookup returns CDR1 SEHNR and CDR2 FQNEAQ (reference sequence). CDR3 in amino acids: CASSSIQGASNGYTF. The CDR3 bases are TGTGCCAGCAGCTCCATACAGGGGGCGAGCAATGGCTACACCTTC.

V usage is TRBV7-2 and J usage is TRBJ2-2; D ambiguous. This CDR3 is built from 14 residues. V was trimmed by 6 bases and J by 6 bases, leaving 14 bases between them. Germline V gives CDR1 SGHTA, CDR2 FQGNSA. This CDR3 is CASSQSVTAGELFF. DNA of the CDR3: TGTGCCAGCAGTCAGTCTGTCACGGCCGGGGAGCTGTTTTTT.

The V and J genes are TRBV5-1 and TRBJ1-3; D unclear. This CDR3 is built from 14 residues. CDR1 and CDR2 from the germline V gene are SGHRS and YFSETQ. V lost 1 base, J lost 0 bases, and 5 bases lay in between. The CDR3 protein is CASSLTFSGNTIYF. The DNA for the CDR3 is TGCGCCAGCAGCTTGACTTTCTCTGGAAACACCATATATTTT.

The chain combines TRBV5-4 with TRBJ2-5, with D possibly being TRBD2 (7 bases). The CDR3 consists of 13 residues. With 10 bases removed from V and 3 bases from J, the gap between germline ends came to 16 bases. Germline values: CDR1 SGHNT, CDR2 YYREEE (reference sequence). The CDR3 reads CAAKGGRKETQYF. The CDR3 bases are TGTGCCGCGAAGGGGGGGAGAAAAGAGACCCAGTACTTC.

The chain recombines TRBV6-2 or TRBV6-3 with TRBJ2-6; the D gene is possibly TRBD2 (6 bases). This CDR3 region has 18 residues. V lost 2 bases and J lost 0, with 14 bases in between. Germline-derived CDR1 and CDR2 are MNHEY and SVGEGT. Here the CDR3 reads CASSYRQRAVSGANVLTF. The CDR3 DNA sequence: TGTGCCAGCAGTTACCGGCAGCGGGCTGTCTCTGGGGCCAACGTCCTGACTTTC.

This rearrangement joins TRBV18 to TRBJ2-3; tentatively, D is TRBD2 (6 bases). Germline V lookup: CDR1 KGHSH, CDR2 LQKENI. This CDR3 contains 15 residues. Trimming shortened V by 3 bases and J by 3 bases, and 13 bases separated the two germline ends. CDR3 coding DNA: TGTGCCAGCTCACCTGTGGCGGGATGGACAGATACGCAGTATTTT. Translation gives CASSPVAGWTDTQYF.

The chain couples TRBV5-4 to TRBJ1-1, with D unclear. CDR3 size: 12 residues. V was cut by 7 bases and J by 7 bases, with 14 bases left in between. Germline V lookup: CDR1 SGHNT, CDR2 YYREEE (reference sequence). The CDR3 DNA is TGTGCCAGCTCCGCCCTTAGGAGTGAAGCTTTCTTT. Encoded protein: CASSALRSEAFF.

CDR3 sequence reads: CASSRGDLVGGTYNEQFF. CDR3 in DNA: TGCGCCAGCAGCAGGGGGGATTTGGTGGGAGGAACCTACAATGAGCAGTTCTTC. The V call is TRBV5-1, the J call TRBJ2-1; D is perhaps TRBD1 or TRBD2 (6 bases each). Germline values: CDR1 SGHRS, CDR2 YFSETQ. This CDR3 comprises 18 residues. V lost 4 bases and J lost 2, with 22 bases in between.

V gene TRBV5-8 combines with J gene TRBJ2-7, with no clear D. The CDR3 extends over 14 amino acids. In germline, CDR1 is SGHTS, CDR2 YDEGEE. V shed 4 bases and J shed 1 base, with 12 bases lying between them. Here the CDR3 reads CASSRNGLSYEQYF. In DNA form, the CDR3 reads TGTGCCAGCAGCAGAAACGGTCTTTCCTACGAGCAGTACTTC.